There are many counts of the clone carrying this TCR beta chain. Its specificity is not known. Germline V gives CDR1 SQVTM, CDR2 ANQGSEA. V lost 2 bases to trimming and J lost 0 bases, with 11 bases between them. This CDR3 is built from 15 residues. This sample was taken from a study of CD8 T cells in ankylosing spondylitis. Points from the study as a whole: A TCR beta motif of eight highly homologous variants appeared characteristic of ankylosing spondylitis blood. Disease-linked clones, CD8+, were relatively rare in peripheral blood. Clones linked to disease were reported to show significant enrichment in matched ankylosing spondylitis synovial fluid. Both synovial fluid and blood in reactive arthritis had previously been reported to carry some motif variants.

Libraries of TCR beta came from quantitative 5'-RACE with molecular barcodes. Via MiXCR, TCRdb re-called the 5' RACE reads, giving one row per CDR3 protein. The repertoire has over 200,000 distinct CDR3 sequences, around 20% of them found once; the top ten carry 40% to 50%. The sequence derives from a male donor with ankylosing spondylitis. What was sequenced was blood, either unsorted or a sorted T cell fraction (not recorded which). The rearrangement joins TRBV29-1 to TRBJ2-1; the D gene is possibly TRBD2 (5 bases). The CDR3 here is CSVERERSSYNEQFF. The CDR3 bases are TGCAGCGTTGAAAGGGAGCGGAGCTCCTACAATGAGCAGTTCTTC.